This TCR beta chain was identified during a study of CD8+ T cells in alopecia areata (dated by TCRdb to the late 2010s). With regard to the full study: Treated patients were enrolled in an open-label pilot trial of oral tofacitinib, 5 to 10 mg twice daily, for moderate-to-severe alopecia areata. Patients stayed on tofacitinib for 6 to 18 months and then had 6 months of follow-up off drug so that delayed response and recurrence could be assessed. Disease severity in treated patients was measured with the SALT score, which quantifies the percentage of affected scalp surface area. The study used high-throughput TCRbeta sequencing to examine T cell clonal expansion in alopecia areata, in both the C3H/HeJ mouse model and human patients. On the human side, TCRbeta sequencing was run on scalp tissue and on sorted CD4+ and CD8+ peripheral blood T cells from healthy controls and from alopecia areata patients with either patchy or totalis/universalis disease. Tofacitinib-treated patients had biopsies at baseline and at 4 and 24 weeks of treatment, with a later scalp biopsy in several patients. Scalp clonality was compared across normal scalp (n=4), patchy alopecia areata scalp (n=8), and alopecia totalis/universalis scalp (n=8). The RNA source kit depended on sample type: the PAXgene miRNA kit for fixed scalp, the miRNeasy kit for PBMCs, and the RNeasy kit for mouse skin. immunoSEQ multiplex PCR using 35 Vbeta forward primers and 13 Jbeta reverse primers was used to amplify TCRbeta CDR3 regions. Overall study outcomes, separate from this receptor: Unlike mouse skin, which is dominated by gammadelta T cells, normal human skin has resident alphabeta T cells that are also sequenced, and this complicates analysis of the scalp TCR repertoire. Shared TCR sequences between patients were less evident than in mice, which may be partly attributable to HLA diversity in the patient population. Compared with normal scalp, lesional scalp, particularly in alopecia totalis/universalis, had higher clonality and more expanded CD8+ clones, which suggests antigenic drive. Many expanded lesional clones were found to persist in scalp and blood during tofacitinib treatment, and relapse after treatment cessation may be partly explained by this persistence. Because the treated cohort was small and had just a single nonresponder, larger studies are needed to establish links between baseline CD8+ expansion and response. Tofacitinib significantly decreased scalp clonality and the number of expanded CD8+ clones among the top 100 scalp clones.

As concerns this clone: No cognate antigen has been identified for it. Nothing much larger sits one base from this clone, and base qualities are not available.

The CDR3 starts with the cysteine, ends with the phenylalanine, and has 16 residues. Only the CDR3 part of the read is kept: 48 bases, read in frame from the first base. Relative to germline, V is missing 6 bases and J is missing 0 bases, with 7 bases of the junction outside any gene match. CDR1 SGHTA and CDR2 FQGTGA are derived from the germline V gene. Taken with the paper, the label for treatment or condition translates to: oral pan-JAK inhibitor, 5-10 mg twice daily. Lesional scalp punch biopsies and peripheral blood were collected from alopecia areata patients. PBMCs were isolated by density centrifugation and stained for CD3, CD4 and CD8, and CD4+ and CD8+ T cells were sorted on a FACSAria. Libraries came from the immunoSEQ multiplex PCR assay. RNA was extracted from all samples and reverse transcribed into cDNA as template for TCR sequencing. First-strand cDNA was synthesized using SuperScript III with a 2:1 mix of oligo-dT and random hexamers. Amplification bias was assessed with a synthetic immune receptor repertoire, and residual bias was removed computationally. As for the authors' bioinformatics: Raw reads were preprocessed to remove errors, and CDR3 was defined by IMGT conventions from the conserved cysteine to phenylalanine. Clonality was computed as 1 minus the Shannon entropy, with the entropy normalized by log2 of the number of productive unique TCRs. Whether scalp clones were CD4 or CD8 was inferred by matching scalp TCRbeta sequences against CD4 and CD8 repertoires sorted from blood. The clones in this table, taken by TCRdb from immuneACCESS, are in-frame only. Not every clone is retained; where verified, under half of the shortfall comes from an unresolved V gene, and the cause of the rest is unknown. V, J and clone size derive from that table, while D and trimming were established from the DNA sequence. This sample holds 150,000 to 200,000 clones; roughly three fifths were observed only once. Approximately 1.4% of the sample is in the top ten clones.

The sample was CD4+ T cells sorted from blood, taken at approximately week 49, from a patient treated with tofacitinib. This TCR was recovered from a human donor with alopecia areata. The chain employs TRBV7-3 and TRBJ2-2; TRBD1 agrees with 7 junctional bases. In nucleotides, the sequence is TGTGCCAGCAGGACAACCCAGGGGGCGAACACCGGGGAGCTGTTTTTT. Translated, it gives CASRTTQGANTGELFF.